What follows is one T cell receptor beta chain and its context. Measured with immunoSEQ multiplex PCR; TCRdb has only the in-frame clones, and not every one. Here the sample spans fewer than 75,000 clones, more than 75% being singletons. This entry belongs to a study of technical replicates of blood from a few donors. This CDR3 spans 14 amino acids. Per the germline V gene, CDR1 is SEHNR and CDR2 is FQNEAQ (reference sequence). V shed 8 bases, J shed 5 bases, and the junction held 8 bases outside the gene matches. Sequencing was performed on PBMCs. The chain carries TRBV7-9 and TRBJ2-5, with 10 bases lining up with TRBD2. The sequence derives from a human donor in good health. Some clones in this sample may be carry-over from other donors' samples. The DNA for the CDR3 is TGTGCCAGCGCCCAGGCTAGCGGGGGTGAGACCCAGTACTTC. This gives the protein CASAQASGGETQYF.